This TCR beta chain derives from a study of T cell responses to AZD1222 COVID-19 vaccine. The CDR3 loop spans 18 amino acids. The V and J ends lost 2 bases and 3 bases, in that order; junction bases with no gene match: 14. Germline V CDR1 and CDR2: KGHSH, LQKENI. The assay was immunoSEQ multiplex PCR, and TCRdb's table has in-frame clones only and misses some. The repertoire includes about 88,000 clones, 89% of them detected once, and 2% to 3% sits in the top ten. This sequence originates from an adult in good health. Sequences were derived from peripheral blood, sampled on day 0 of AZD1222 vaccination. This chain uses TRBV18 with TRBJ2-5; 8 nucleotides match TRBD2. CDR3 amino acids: CASSPTEMAGGAKETQYF. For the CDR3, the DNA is TGTGCCAGCTCACCAACGGAAATGGCCGGGGGGGCAAAAGAGACCCAGTACTTC.